A selection of T cell receptor beta chains follows, all from one sample in a study of T-cell memory formation after mild COVID-19. TCRdb re-called the 5' RACE reads through MiXCR, storing one row per CDR3 protein. The top ten hold around 12% of the sample, which has under 700,000 distinct CDR3 sequences, roughly 20% seen once. Sequencing was performed on PBMCs or a T cell subset sorted from them (not recorded which). The receptors shown here come from an adult woman who had mild COVID-19 (a few samples of this study predate the infection). Cell type and time point are not known. The CDR3 runs from the conserved cysteine through the conserved F or W. The D gene is left open where the match is weak. A row's size may be missing; if present it is once, few, many or a size class.

v_gene: TRBV20-1; j_gene: TRBJ2-2; abundance: NA; d_gene: TRBD2; CDR3aa: CSARGTSGFTGELFF; CDR3nt: TGCAGTGCCCGAGGGACTAGCGGCTTTACCGGGGAGCTGTTTTTT
v_gene: TRBV7-2; j_gene: TRBJ2-1; abundance: few; d_gene: NA; CDR3aa: CASSFGEQEQFF; CDR3nt: TGTGCCAGCAGCTTCGGCGAACAGGAGCAGTTCTTC
v_gene: TRBV4-1; j_gene: TRBJ2-1; abundance: NA; d_gene: NA; CDR3aa: CASSRGGLEFF; CDR3nt: TGCGCCAGCAGCCGGGGGGGCCTAGAGTTCTTC
v_gene: TRBV5-1; j_gene: TRBJ2-5; abundance: few; d_gene: NA; CDR3aa: CASSLLTTQETQYF; CDR3nt: TGCGCCAGCAGCTTGTTGACAACCCAAGAGACCCAGTACTTC
v_gene: TRBV18; j_gene: TRBJ2-1; abundance: NA; d_gene: NA; CDR3aa: CASSPRGYYNEQFF; CDR3nt: TGTGCCAGCTCACCCCGCGGGTATTACAATGAGCAGTTCTTC
v_gene: TRBV30; j_gene: TRBJ2-7; abundance: few; d_gene: NA; CDR3aa: CAWSSLWGYEQYF; CDR3nt: TGTGCCTGGAGTAGCCTTTGGGGCTACGAGCAGTACTTC
v_gene: TRBV4-1; j_gene: TRBJ2-7; abundance: NA; d_gene: TRBD1; CDR3aa: CASSQDRDRYEQYF; CDR3nt: TGCGCCAGCAGCCAAGATAGGGACAGATACGAGCAGTACTTC
v_gene: TRBV5-1; j_gene: TRBJ2-5; abundance: NA; d_gene: NA; CDR3aa: CASSLQLGSQETQYF; CDR3nt: TGCGCCAGCAGCCTGCAGCTTGGGTCCCAAGAGACCCAGTACTTC
v_gene: TRBV7-8; j_gene: TRBJ1-3; abundance: few; d_gene: NA; CDR3aa: CASSDTPAGNTIYF; CDR3nt: TGTGCCAGCAGCGACACCCCGGCTGGAAACACCATATATTTT
v_gene: TRBV3-1; j_gene: TRBJ1-2; abundance: NA; d_gene: NA; CDR3aa: CASSQAVSGIGGYTF; CDR3nt: TGTGCCAGCAGCCAAGCAGTTTCAGGGATTGGTGGCTACACCTTC
v_gene: TRBV6-5; j_gene: TRBJ2-7; abundance: NA; d_gene: NA; CDR3aa: CASSYWGGEQYF; CDR3nt: TGTGCCAGCAGTTACTGGGGGGGCGAACAGTACTTC
v_gene: TRBV5-1; j_gene: TRBJ2-2; abundance: NA; d_gene: NA; CDR3aa: CASSLGPSRTGELFF; CDR3nt: TGCGCCAGCAGCTTAGGGCCTTCCCGCACCGGGGAGCTGTTTTTT
v_gene: TRBV5-1; j_gene: TRBJ2-7; abundance: NA; d_gene: NA; CDR3aa: CASSFSDGYEQYF; CDR3nt: TGCGCCAGCAGCTTTTCTGACGGCTACGAGCAGTACTTC
v_gene: TRBV20-1; j_gene: TRBJ2-3; abundance: NA; d_gene: TRBD2; CDR3aa: CSARNVLAATDTQYF; CDR3nt: TGCAGTGCTAGGAACGTCCTAGCGGCCACAGATACGCAGTATTTT
v_gene: TRBV14; j_gene: TRBJ2-1; abundance: few; d_gene: TRBD2; CDR3aa: CASSQGTSGSGRFF; CDR3nt: TGTGCCAGCAGCCAGGGGACTAGCGGGAGTGGTAGGTTCTTC
v_gene: TRBV12-3/TRBV12-4; j_gene: TRBJ1-1; abundance: NA; d_gene: NA; CDR3aa: CASSPLENTEAFF; CDR3nt: TGTGCCAGCAGTCCCCTGGAGAACACTGAAGCTTTCTTT
v_gene: TRBV27; j_gene: TRBJ2-2; abundance: few; d_gene: NA; CDR3aa: CASSLSAGSNTGELFF; CDR3nt: TGTGCCAGCAGTTTATCGGCGGGATCGAACACCGGGGAGCTGTTTTTT
v_gene: TRBV24-1; j_gene: TRBJ1-1; abundance: few; d_gene: NA; CDR3aa: CATSDGDSEAFF; CDR3nt: TGTGCCACCAGTGACGGGGACTCTGAAGCTTTCTTT
v_gene: TRBV6-5; j_gene: TRBJ1-2; abundance: NA; d_gene: NA; CDR3aa: CASSQTGRYGYTF; CDR3nt: TGTGCCAGCAGTCAGACAGGACGCTATGGCTACACCTTC
v_gene: TRBV5-1; j_gene: TRBJ2-2; abundance: NA; d_gene: TRBD1; CDR3aa: CASSLWTGAKTGELFF; CDR3nt: TGCGCCAGCAGCTTGTGGACAGGGGCGAAAACCGGGGAGCTGTTTTTT
v_gene: TRBV6-2/TRBV6-3; j_gene: TRBJ2-2; abundance: NA; d_gene: NA; CDR3aa: CASRFSGGITGELFF; CDR3nt: TGTGCCAGCAGATTTAGTGGGGGAATCACCGGGGAGCTGTTTTTT
v_gene: TRBV12-3/TRBV12-4; j_gene: TRBJ2-1; abundance: NA; d_gene: NA; CDR3aa: CASSFWLGGQFF; CDR3nt: TGTGCCAGCAGTTTTTGGCTAGGAGGCCAGTTCTTC
v_gene: TRBV20-1; j_gene: TRBJ1-1; abundance: few; d_gene: NA; CDR3aa: CSASATGWTEAFF; CDR3nt: TGCAGTGCCTCCGCCACGGGGTGGACTGAAGCTTTCTTT
v_gene: TRBV20-1; j_gene: TRBJ2-1; abundance: few; d_gene: TRBD2; CDR3aa: CSARTSGNNEQFF; CDR3nt: TGCAGTGCCCGGACTAGCGGGAACAATGAGCAGTTCTTC
v_gene: TRBV5-6; j_gene: TRBJ2-7; abundance: NA; d_gene: NA; CDR3aa: CASSTDGRSYEQYF; CDR3nt: TGTGCCAGCAGCACGGACGGCCGGTCTTACGAGCAGTACTTC
v_gene: TRBV12-3/TRBV12-4; j_gene: TRBJ1-2; abundance: few; d_gene: TRBD1; CDR3aa: CASSETGGVYGYTF; CDR3nt: TGTGCCAGCAGTGAGACAGGGGGCGTCTATGGCTACACCTTC
v_gene: TRBV6-6; j_gene: TRBJ2-7; abundance: NA; d_gene: TRBD2; CDR3aa: CASSSLRLLAGSWKQYF; CDR3nt: TGTGCCAGCAGTTCCCTGAGACTACTAGCGGGGTCTTGGAAGCAGTACTTC
v_gene: TRBV6-5; j_gene: TRBJ2-1; abundance: NA; d_gene: NA; CDR3aa: CASTPGGRSYNEQFF; CDR3nt: TGTGCCAGCACCCCCGGTGGGAGGTCCTACAATGAGCAGTTCTTC
v_gene: TRBV18; j_gene: TRBJ2-3; abundance: few; d_gene: NA; CDR3aa: CASSPSLGGPDTQYF; CDR3nt: TGTGCCAGCTCACCCAGCCTGGGCGGGCCAGATACGCAGTATTTT
v_gene: TRBV5-1; j_gene: TRBJ2-3; abundance: NA; d_gene: TRBD1; CDR3aa: CASSPGGPDTQYF; CDR3nt: TGCGCCAGCAGCCCAGGGGGCCCAGATACGCAGTATTTT
v_gene: TRBV5-1; j_gene: TRBJ2-7; abundance: NA; d_gene: NA; CDR3aa: CASRREFGEGYEQYF; CDR3nt: TGCGCCAGCCGCCGGGAGTTTGGGGAAGGCTACGAGCAGTACTTC
v_gene: TRBV12-3/TRBV12-4; j_gene: TRBJ1-2; abundance: many; d_gene: NA; CDR3aa: CASSPPGYGYTF; CDR3nt: TGTGCCAGCAGTCCCCCTGGGTATGGCTACACCTTC
v_gene: TRBV25-1; j_gene: TRBJ1-1; abundance: NA; d_gene: TRBD1; CDR3aa: CASSERTGFAEAFF; CDR3nt: TGTGCCAGCAGTGAACGGACAGGGTTCGCTGAAGCTTTCTTT
v_gene: TRBV11-3; j_gene: TRBJ2-3; abundance: many; d_gene: NA; CDR3aa: CASSSDTIGGTQYF; CDR3nt: TGTGCCAGCAGCTCGGACACTATAGGGGGTACGCAGTATTTT
v_gene: TRBV7-9; j_gene: TRBJ2-7; abundance: few; d_gene: TRBD1; CDR3aa: CASSQRDRPYEQYF; CDR3nt: TGTGCCAGCAGCCAACGGGACAGGCCCTACGAGCAGTACTTC
v_gene: TRBV27; j_gene: TRBJ1-5; abundance: NA; d_gene: TRBD1; CDR3aa: CASSWTGGSLLLNQPQHF; CDR3nt: TGTGCCAGCAGTTGGACAGGGGGCTCCCTTCTACTAAATCAGCCCCAGCATTTT
v_gene: TRBV4-1; j_gene: TRBJ2-2; abundance: few; d_gene: NA; CDR3aa: CASSQNRFTGELFF; CDR3nt: TGCGCCAGCAGCCAGAACAGGTTCACCGGGGAGCTGTTTTTT
v_gene: TRBV12-3/TRBV12-4; j_gene: TRBJ2-1; abundance: NA; d_gene: TRBD2; CDR3aa: CASSPSSGPYNEQFF; CDR3nt: TGTGCCAGCAGTCCCTCTAGCGGCCCCTACAATGAGCAGTTCTTC
v_gene: TRBV9; j_gene: TRBJ2-2; abundance: few; d_gene: NA; CDR3aa: CASSVRRESANTGELFF; CDR3nt: TGTGCCAGCAGCGTCCGGAGGGAATCAGCGAACACCGGGGAGCTGTTTTTT
v_gene: TRBV24-1; j_gene: TRBJ2-1; abundance: NA; d_gene: TRBD2; CDR3aa: CATSNVGTSGTYNEQFF; CDR3nt: TGTGCCACCAGTAACGTAGGGACTAGCGGGACTTACAATGAGCAGTTCTTC
v_gene: TRBV7-2; j_gene: TRBJ2-7; abundance: many; d_gene: TRBD2; CDR3aa: CASSSYSGRSSYEQYF; CDR3nt: TGTGCCAGCAGCTCCTATAGCGGGAGGAGCTCCTACGAGCAGTACTTC
v_gene: TRBV7-3; j_gene: TRBJ1-1; abundance: NA; d_gene: NA; CDR3aa: CASSSGGAAFF; CDR3nt: TGTGCCAGCAGCTCCGGGGGGGCAGCTTTCTTT
v_gene: TRBV5-1; j_gene: TRBJ2-3; abundance: many; d_gene: NA; CDR3aa: CASSLNSNGKDTQYF; CDR3nt: TGCGCCAGCAGCTTGAACTCGAACGGGAAAGATACGCAGTATTTT
v_gene: TRBV7-6; j_gene: TRBJ2-1; abundance: few; d_gene: TRBD2; CDR3aa: CASSPYGSSGPYNEQFF; CDR3nt: TGTGCCAGCAGCCCTTATGGTTCTAGCGGGCCCTACAATGAGCAGTTCTTC
v_gene: TRBV3-1; j_gene: TRBJ2-1; abundance: few; d_gene: TRBD2; CDR3aa: CASTPPVGSGESSEQFF; CDR3nt: TGTGCCAGCACCCCCCCAGTGGGTAGCGGGGAATCTAGTGAGCAGTTCTTC
v_gene: TRBV24-1; j_gene: TRBJ2-3; abundance: NA; d_gene: TRBD2; CDR3aa: CATSDTAGGREDTQYF; CDR3nt: TGTGCCACCAGTGATACAGCGGGAGGGAGGGAAGATACGCAGTATTTT
v_gene: TRBV7-8; j_gene: TRBJ1-2; abundance: few; d_gene: NA; CDR3aa: CASSLPQRFYGYTF; CDR3nt: TGTGCCAGCAGCTTACCCCAGCGGTTCTATGGCTACACCTTC
v_gene: TRBV5-1; j_gene: TRBJ2-5; abundance: few; d_gene: TRBD2; CDR3aa: CASSSLRTSGQETQYF; CDR3nt: TGCGCCAGCAGCTCCCTACGTACTAGCGGCCAAGAGACCCAGTACTTC
v_gene: TRBV12-3/TRBV12-4; j_gene: TRBJ2-4; abundance: few; d_gene: NA; CDR3aa: CASSLFPTSLTGKNIQYF; CDR3nt: TGTGCCAGCAGCTTATTCCCTACTAGTCTTACCGGCAAAAACATTCAGTACTTC
v_gene: TRBV5-1; j_gene: TRBJ1-2; abundance: NA; d_gene: NA; CDR3aa: CASSLDLGGSNYGYTF; CDR3nt: TGCGCCAGCAGCTTGGATCTAGGAGGGTCTAACTATGGCTACACCTTC
v_gene: TRBV27; j_gene: TRBJ1-1; abundance: NA; d_gene: NA; CDR3aa: CASSLSPLVLEAFF; CDR3nt: TGTGCCAGCAGTTTATCCCCCCTGGTTCTAGAAGCTTTCTTT
v_gene: TRBV29-1; j_gene: TRBJ2-1; abundance: NA; d_gene: NA; CDR3aa: CSVESQVSPSSYNEQFF; CDR3nt: TGCAGCGTTGAAAGCCAGGTCTCCCCGAGCTCCTACAATGAGCAGTTCTTC
v_gene: TRBV15; j_gene: TRBJ2-3; abundance: NA; d_gene: TRBD1; CDR3aa: CATSSWGTGGTDTQYF; CDR3nt: TGTGCCACCAGCAGTTGGGGAACAGGGGGCACAGATACGCAGTATTTT
v_gene: TRBV5-1; j_gene: TRBJ2-7; abundance: NA; d_gene: TRBD2; CDR3aa: CASSLLERGAPVEQYF; CDR3nt: TGCGCCAGCAGCTTGCTCGAGCGGGGGGCCCCTGTGGAGCAGTACTTC